This record covers a single T cell receptor beta chain. This clone was seen a handful of times. This receptor's antigen is unknown. It has no much larger one-base neighbor in the sample; base qualities were not kept. Other nucleotide sequences from this sample produce the same CDR3. This sample was included in a study of Ad26.COV2.S vaccination and SARS-CoV-2 variants (dated by TCRdb to 2020 to 2023). General notes on the study: Donors in the vaccine arm were drawn from COV1001, a multicentre, randomized, double-blind, placebo-controlled phase I-IIa trial testing Ad26.COV2.S in healthy adults. Sequencing of the TCRbeta repertoire served to evaluate the specificity and breadth of SARS-CoV-2-reactive T cell receptors following Ad26.COV2.S vaccination. Investigators did not know the trial group allocation while performing experiments and assessing outcomes. A total of 32 samples were included in the TCR-sequenced set, comprising around 20 Ad26.COV2.S vaccine recipients, 5 placebo recipients and 8 SARS-CoV-2 convalescent individuals. Trial participants were randomized into five groups of five: low-dose or high-dose Ad26.COV2.S given once or twice, or placebo on both occasions. Ad26.COV2.S was given intramuscularly at 5x10^10 or 1x10^11 viral particles, as a single shot or as two shots 56 days apart.

General findings and caveats noted by the study authors: According to the authors, total T cell responses may have been underestimated by the TCR breadth and depth analyses. After vaccination, substantial breadth of spike-specific CD8+ and CD4+ T cell responses was reported. Spike-specific TCR breadth was higher in Ad26.COV2.S recipients than in placebo recipients (P = 0.0014). The study was not powered for comparison of responses between vaccine doses or regimens. Vaccine and placebo recipients had comparable non-spike TCR breadth, which fits with the vaccine containing only spike.

The sample's treatment or condition label, in plain terms: some 20 received Ad26.COV2.S at low or high dose, single or two shots; a few received placebo; per-sample allocation not given. For vaccine and placebo recipients, the sequenced repertoires came from samples collected on day 63 after the first injection. Cohort 1b enrolled 25 to 30 adults aged 18-55 years at a single site in Boston, USA, between 29 July and 7 August 2020. As a vaccine, Ad26.COV2.S was a replication-incompetent adenovirus type 26 vector that expressed a prefusion-stabilized SARS-CoV-2 spike protein derived from the original Wuhan strain. According to the germline V gene (reference sequence), CDR1 reads SGHNT and CDR2 reads YYREEE. V is cut by 0 bases and J by 5 bases, and the space between the germline ends is 6 bases. Inclusive of the bounding cysteine and phenylalanine, the CDR3 is 14 residues long. Of all the DNA, just the CDR3 is kept, 42 bases in frame from base 1.

The immunoSEQ Assay was used to sequence TCRbeta CDR3 regions. After extraction, genomic DNA underwent amplification by bias-controlled multiplex PCR, followed by high-throughput sequencing. For the original study's pipeline: To quantify the absolute abundance of every unique TCRbeta CDR3 region, sequences were collapsed and filtered. T cell fraction was estimated by normalization of TCRbeta template counts to usable DNA, with usable DNA being measured through amplification of reference genes present in all nucleated cells. Repertoire TCRs were annotated as SARS-CoV-2-specific when V gene, CDR3 amino acid sequence and J gene were exactly matched to a known reactive TCR set. MIRA supplied the reference SARS-CoV-2 TCR set, which was filtered for enrichment in COVID-19-positive ImmuneCODE repertoires so that public or cross-reactive TCRs were removed. Based on the MIRA antigens, annotated TCRs were further analysed at the level of specific ORF or position within ORF. Depth was the summed frequency of annotated unique rearrangements, while breadth was defined as annotated unique rearrangements over total unique productive rearrangements. Group comparisons of TCR breadth used two-sided Wilcoxon rank-sum tests. In TCRdb, the immuneACCESS table is reduced to in-frame sequences with V and J assigned. These tables do not hold every clone; where another copy was compared, an unresolved V gene accounts for under half, and the others remain unexplained. V, J and clone size derive from that table, while D and trimming were established from the DNA sequence. The sample data list 380,000 or so clones, and 83% of these were observed just once. The top ten clones comprise 7% to 9.5% of the sample.

The chain is made from TRBV5-4 and TRBJ1-6; the D gene is not confidently resolved. The source material was peripheral blood, sampled in a trial of Ad26.COV2.S vaccine versus placebo. This TCR came from a person between 18 and 60 years old who received the Ad26.COV2.S COVID-19 vaccine or a placebo. For the CDR3, the sequence is CASSLGGNNSPLHF. The nucleotide sequence reads TGTGCCAGCAGCTTGGGAGGGAATAATTCACCCCTCCACTTT.